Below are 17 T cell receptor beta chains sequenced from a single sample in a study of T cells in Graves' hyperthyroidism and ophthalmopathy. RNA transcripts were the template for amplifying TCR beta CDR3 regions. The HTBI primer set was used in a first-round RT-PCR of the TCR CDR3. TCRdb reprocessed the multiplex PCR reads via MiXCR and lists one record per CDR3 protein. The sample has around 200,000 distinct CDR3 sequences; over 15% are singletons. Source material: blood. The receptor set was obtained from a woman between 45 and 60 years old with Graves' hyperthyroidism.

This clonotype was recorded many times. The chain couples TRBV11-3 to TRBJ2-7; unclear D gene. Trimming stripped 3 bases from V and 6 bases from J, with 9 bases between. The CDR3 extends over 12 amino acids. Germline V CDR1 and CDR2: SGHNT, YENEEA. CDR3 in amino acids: CASSLATTEQYF. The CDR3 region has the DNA TGTGCCAGCAGCTTGGCCACCACCGAGCAGTACTTC.

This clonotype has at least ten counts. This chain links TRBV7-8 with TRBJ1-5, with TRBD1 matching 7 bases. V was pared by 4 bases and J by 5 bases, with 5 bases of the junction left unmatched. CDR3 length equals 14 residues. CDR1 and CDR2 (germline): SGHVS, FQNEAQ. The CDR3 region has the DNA TGTGCCAGCAGCTGGGGGACAGTCTATCAGCCCCAGCATTTT. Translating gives CASSWGTVYQPQHF.

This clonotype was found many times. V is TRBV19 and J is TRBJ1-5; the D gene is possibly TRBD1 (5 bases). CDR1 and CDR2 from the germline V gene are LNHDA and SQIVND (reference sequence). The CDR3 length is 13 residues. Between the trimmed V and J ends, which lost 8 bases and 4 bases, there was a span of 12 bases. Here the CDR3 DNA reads TGTGCCAGTTGGGGCTATGGGAATCAGCCCCAGCATTTT. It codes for CASWGYGNQPQHF.

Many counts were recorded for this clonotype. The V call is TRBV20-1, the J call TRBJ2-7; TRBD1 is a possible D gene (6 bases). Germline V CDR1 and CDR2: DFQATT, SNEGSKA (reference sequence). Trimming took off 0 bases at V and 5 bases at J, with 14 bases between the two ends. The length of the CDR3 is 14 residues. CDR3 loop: CSARDPRAGDEQYF. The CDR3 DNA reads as TGCAGTGCTAGAGATCCTAGGGCAGGGGACGAGCAGTACTTC.

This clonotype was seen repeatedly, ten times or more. The CDR3 spells CASSLVGGSGPYEQYF. The CDR3 DNA is TGTGCCAGCAGCTTAGTGGGGGGTTCTGGACCCTACGAGCAGTACTTC. The V gene is TRBV13, the J gene TRBJ2-7; D is perhaps TRBD2 (6 bases). The ends were cut back, 1 base at V and 2 bases at J, with 15 bases in the middle. CDR1 PRHDT and CDR2 FYEKMQ come from the germline V gene (reference sequence). The CDR3 length is 16 residues.

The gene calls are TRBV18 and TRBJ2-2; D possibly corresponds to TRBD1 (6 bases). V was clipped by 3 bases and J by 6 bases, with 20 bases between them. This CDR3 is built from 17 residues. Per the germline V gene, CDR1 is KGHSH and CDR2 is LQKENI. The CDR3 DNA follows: TGTGCCAGCTCACCGCTTGAACGACAGGCGGAGGCCGGGGAGCTGTTTTTT. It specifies CASSPLERQAEAGELFF.

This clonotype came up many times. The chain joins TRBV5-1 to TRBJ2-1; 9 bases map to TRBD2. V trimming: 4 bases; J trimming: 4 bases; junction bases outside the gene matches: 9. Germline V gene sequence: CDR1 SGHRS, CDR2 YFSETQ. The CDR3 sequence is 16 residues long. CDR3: CASSVPTSGIYNEQFF. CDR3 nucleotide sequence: TGCGCCAGCAGCGTACCGACTAGCGGAATTTACAATGAGCAGTTCTTC.

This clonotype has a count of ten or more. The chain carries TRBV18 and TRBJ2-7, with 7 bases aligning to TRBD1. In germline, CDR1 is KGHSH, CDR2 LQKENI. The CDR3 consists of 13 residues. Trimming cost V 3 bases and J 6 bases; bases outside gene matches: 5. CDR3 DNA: TGTGCCAGCTCACCCGGGACAGATCGCGAGCAGTACTTC. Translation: CASSPGTDREQYF.

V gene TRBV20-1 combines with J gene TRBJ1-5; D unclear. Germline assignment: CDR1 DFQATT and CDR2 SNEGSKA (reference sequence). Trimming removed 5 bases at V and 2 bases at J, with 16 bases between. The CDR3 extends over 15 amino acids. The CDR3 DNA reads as TGCAGTGCTCGCCCCGCGGTCGGGGGCAATCAGCCCCAGCATTTT. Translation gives CSARPAVGGNQPQHF.

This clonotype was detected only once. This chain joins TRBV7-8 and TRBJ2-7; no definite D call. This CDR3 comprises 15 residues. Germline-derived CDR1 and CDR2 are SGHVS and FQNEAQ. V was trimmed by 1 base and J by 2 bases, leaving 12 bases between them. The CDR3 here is CASSLEQFLTYEQYF. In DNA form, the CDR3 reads TGTGCCAGCAGCTTAGAGCAGTTCCTCACCTACGAGCAGTACTTC.

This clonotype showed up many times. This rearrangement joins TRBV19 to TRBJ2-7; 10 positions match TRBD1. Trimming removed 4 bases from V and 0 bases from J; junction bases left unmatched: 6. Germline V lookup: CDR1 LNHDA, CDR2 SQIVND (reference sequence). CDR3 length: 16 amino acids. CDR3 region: CASSTPGQGFSYEQYF. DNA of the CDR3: TGTGCCAGTAGTACTCCGGGACAGGGGTTCTCCTACGAGCAGTACTTC.

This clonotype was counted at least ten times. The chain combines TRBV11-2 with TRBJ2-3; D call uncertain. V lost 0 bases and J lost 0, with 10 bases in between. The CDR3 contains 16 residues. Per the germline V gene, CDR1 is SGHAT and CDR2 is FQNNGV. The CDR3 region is CASSLDIAPSTDTQYF. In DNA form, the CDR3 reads TGTGCCAGCAGCTTAGATATCGCCCCGAGCACAGATACGCAGTATTTT.

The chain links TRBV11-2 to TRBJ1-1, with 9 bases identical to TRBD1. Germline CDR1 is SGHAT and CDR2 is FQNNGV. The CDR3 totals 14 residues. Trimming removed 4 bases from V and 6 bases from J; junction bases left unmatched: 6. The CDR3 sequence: CASSSDRGFSEAFF. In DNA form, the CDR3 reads TGTGCCAGCAGCTCGGACAGGGGCTTCTCTGAAGCTTTCTTT. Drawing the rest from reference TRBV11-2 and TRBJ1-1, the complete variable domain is EAGVAQSPRYKIIEKRQSVAFWCNPISGHATLYWYQQILGQGPKLLIQFQNNGVVDDSQLPKDRFSAERLKGVDSTLKIQPAKLEDSAVYLCASSSDRGFSEAFFGQGTRLTVV.

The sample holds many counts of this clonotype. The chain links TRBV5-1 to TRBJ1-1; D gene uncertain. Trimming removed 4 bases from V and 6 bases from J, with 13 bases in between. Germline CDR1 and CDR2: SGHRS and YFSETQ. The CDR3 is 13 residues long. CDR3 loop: CASSRPENPEAFF. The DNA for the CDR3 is TGCGCCAGCAGCCGGCCGGAAAACCCTGAAGCTTTCTTT.

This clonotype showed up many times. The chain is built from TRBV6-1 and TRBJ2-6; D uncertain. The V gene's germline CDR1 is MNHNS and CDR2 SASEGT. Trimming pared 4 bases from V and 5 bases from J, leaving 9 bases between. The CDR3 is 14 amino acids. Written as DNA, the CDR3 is TGTGCCAGCAGTGTCCTCCCCCGGGCCAACGTCCTGACTTTC. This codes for CASSVLPRANVLTF.

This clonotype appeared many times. The CDR3 reads CASSSSDGSGEADTQYF. Written as DNA, the CDR3 is TGTGCCAGCAGTTCTAGCGACGGTAGCGGGGAGGCAGATACGCAGTATTTT. The rearrangement links TRBV27 to TRBJ2-3; 8 bases are shared with TRBD2. With 4 bases clipped from V and 4 bases from J, the junction kept 13 bases outside the gene matches. In germline, CDR1 is MNHEY, CDR2 SMNVEV (reference sequence). The CDR3 is 17 amino acids.

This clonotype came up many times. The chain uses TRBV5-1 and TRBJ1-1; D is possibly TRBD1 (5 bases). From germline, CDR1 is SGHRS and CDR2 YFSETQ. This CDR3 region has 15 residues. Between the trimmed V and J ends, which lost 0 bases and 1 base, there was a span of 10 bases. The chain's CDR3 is CASSLEGARNTEAFF. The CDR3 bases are TGCGCCAGCAGCTTGGAAGGGGCGCGGAACACTGAAGCTTTCTTT.